This is a list of T cell receptor beta chains from one sample in a study of blood T cell repertoires in COVID-19. TCRdb keeps only in-frame clones here, not all; method: immunoSEQ multiplex PCR. The profile shows 45,000 to 70,000 clones, 87% of them singletons. The sequencing input was peripheral blood. These receptors all come from a woman aged 55-75 years with COVID-19, enrolled during active disease. Each CDR3 is given with its conserved first and last residue. D genes are given only for firm matches. Not all rows give a size; the values are once, few, many and, for expanded clones, a class.

D gene	clone size	V gene	J gene	CDR3 DNA	CDR3 protein
.	.	TRBV2	TRBJ2-5	TGTGCCAGCTCGACCAATAGGGGCCAAGAGACCCAGTACTTC	CASSTNRGQETQYF
.	.	TRBV11-2	TRBJ2-7	TGTGCCAGCAGCTTAGAAAAGGGGACTCACTACGAGCAGTACTTC	CASSLEKGTHYEQYF
.	few	TRBV5-4	TRBJ2-7	TGTGCCAGCAGCTTGGGGCAGGGGAGCACCTACGAGCAGTACTTC	CASSLGQGSTYEQYF
TRBD2	.	TRBV11-3	TRBJ2-5	TGTGCCAGCAGCTTAGGGCTAGCGGGAAAAGAGACCCAGTACTTC	CASSLGLAGKETQYF
TRBD2	.	TRBV9	TRBJ2-3	TGTGCCAGCAGCGTACTGGCTAGCGGGGTCGGGGATACGCAGTATTTT	CASSVLASGVGDTQYF
.	.	TRBV19	TRBJ1-1	TGTGCCAGTAACAGAGCTACCTCTGAAGCTTTCTTT	CASNRATSEAFF
.	.	TRBV30	TRBJ2-1	TGTGCCTGGAGTTCCCGAGGGTTGCAGTTCTTC	CAWSSRGLQFF
.	.	TRBV19	TRBJ2-2	TGTGCCAGTAGTATACTTGGGGCAGCGAACACCGGGGAGCTGTTTTTT	CASSILGAANTGELFF
TRBD1	.	TRBV28	TRBJ1-6	TGTGCCAGCAGCCCCGGGACAGGGGTAGCCTCACCCCTCCACTTT	CASSPGTGVASPLHF
.	.	TRBV4-2	TRBJ1-5	TGTGCCAGCAGCCAACGCCCCCAGGGAGGGCAGCCCCAGCATTTT	CASSQRPQGGQPQHF
.	.	TRBV10-3	TRBJ1-2	TGTGCCATCAGCATAACAGGTGTTTATGGCTACACCTTC	CAISITGVYGYTF
.	.	TRBV30	TRBJ2-7	TGTGCCTGGAGCATCCTCAGGCAGAGAGCCTACGAGCAGTACTTC	CAWSILRQRAYEQYF
.	.	TRBV11-2	TRBJ2-5	TGTGCCAGCAGCTTAGGGGGCAACCAAGAGACCCAGTACTTC	CASSLGGNQETQYF
TRBD1	.	TRBV29-1	TRBJ2-7	TGCAGCGCCGACAAGCGAGGACAGGGCCTGAGGGAGCAGTACTTC	CSADKRGQGLREQYF
.	.	TRBV7-9	TRBJ2-1	TGTGCCAGCAGCGGGGACATTGGCGTCAATGAGCAGTTCTTC	CASSGDIGVNEQFF
TRBD1	.	TRBV28	TRBJ1-6	TGTGCCAGCAGTCCTGGGACCGGGACAGGGAGGAATTCACCCCTCCACTTT	CASSPGTGTGRNSPLHF
.	.	TRBV12-3/TRBV12-4	TRBJ1-4	TGTGCCAGCAGCCAGGCTGAAAAACTGTTTTTT	CASSQAEKLFF
TRBD1	.	TRBV2	TRBJ1-5	TGTGCCAGCAGTGGGACAGGGCTGAATCAGCCCCAGCATTTT	CASSGTGLNQPQHF
.	few	TRBV7-6	TRBJ1-4	TGTGCCAGCAGCCGTTTCAGCGCAACTAATGAAAAACTGTTTTTT	CASSRFSATNEKLFF
.	.	TRBV7-9	TRBJ2-4	TGTGCCAGCAGCCAGACATTGGGACTAAACATTCAGTACTTC	CASSQTLGLNIQYF
.	few	TRBV27	TRBJ2-3	TGTGCCAGCGGCCGACTAGTAGCAGATACGCAGTATTTT	CASGRLVADTQYF
.	.	TRBV28	TRBJ1-2	TGTGCCAGCAGTTTATACCAGGGATTTAACTATGGCTACACCTTC	CASSLYQGFNYGYTF
.	.	TRBV11-3	TRBJ2-1	TGTGCCAGCAGCTTCTCGGGGAATCAAGTTGAGCAGTTCTTC	CASSFSGNQVEQFF
TRBD2	.	TRBV14	TRBJ2-7	TGTGCCAGCAGCCGGACTAGCGGGATCTACGAGCAGTACTTC	CASSRTSGIYEQYF
TRBD2	.	TRBV4-2	TRBJ2-7	TGTGCCAGCAGCCCTCTCGGTGGGACTAGTGCGTACGAGCAGTACTTC	CASSPLGGTSAYEQYF
.	.	TRBV3-1/TRBV3-2	TRBJ1-1	TGTGCCAGCAGCCATGGGGGGGAGACTGAAGCTTTCTTT	CASSHGGETEAFF
.	.	TRBV6-5	TRBJ1-6	TGTGCCAGCGCCAGGGACAAGACTTCACCCCTCCACTTT	CASARDKTSPLHF
TRBD2	.	TRBV15	TRBJ2-1	TGTGCCACCAGCAGAGAACGGCTAGCGGGAGTGGGGCAGTTCTTC	CATSRERLAGVGQFF
.	few	TRBV2	TRBJ1-2	TGTGCCAGCAGTGAAACCAGGGAAATTGGCTACACCTTC	CASSETREIGYTF
.	.	TRBV2	TRBJ2-7	TGTGCCACCCGAGGGGGGGCCTACGAGCAGTACTTC	CATRGGAYEQYF
.	.	TRBV7-9	TRBJ2-4	TGTGCCAGCAGCTTAGGCGGGGCCAAAAACATTCAGTACTTC	CASSLGGAKNIQYF
TRBD1	.	TRBV19	TRBJ2-7	TGTGCCAGTACTAAGGGACAGGGTAACTACGAGCAGTACTTC	CASTKGQGNYEQYF
.	medium-sized	TRBV28	TRBJ2-7	TGTGCCAGCAGTTTACGACTCGAGCAGTACTTC	CASSLRLEQYF
TRBD2	once	TRBV28	TRBJ2-1	TGTGCCAGCAGTGCCCGTCCCCGCGGGAGGTCGGTCAATGAGCAGTTCTTC	CASSARPRGRSVNEQFF
TRBD2	.	TRBV4-2	TRBJ2-2	TGTGCCAGCAGCCAAGATGGGCGACTAGCGGCGAACACCGGGGAGCTGTTTTTT	CASSQDGRLAANTGELFF
.	.	TRBV19	TRBJ1-5	TGTGCCAGTAGTATAGTACAACAGGGTTCGGGGCCCCAGCATTTT	CASSIVQQGSGPQHF
TRBD1	.	TRBV6-2/TRBV6-3	TRBJ1-6	TGTGCCAGCAGTTACTCGAGGACAGGGAGGAATTCACCCCTCCACTTT	CASSYSRTGRNSPLHF
TRBD1	.	TRBV28	TRBJ2-7	TGTGCCAGCAGCTCGAACCCAGACAGGGTTGAATTTGGTGAGCAGTACTTC	CASSSNPDRVEFGEQYF
.	.	TRBV9	TRBJ1-1	TGTGCCAGCAGCGTTACAGTGAACACTGAAGCTTTCTTT	CASSVTVNTEAFF
.	.	TRBV15	TRBJ1-2	TGTGCCACCAGCAGAGCAGGCGGCTACACCTTC	CATSRAGGYTF
.	once	TRBV5-1	TRBJ2-3	TGCGCCAGCAGCTCAGAGGGCCACAGCACAGATACGCAGTATTTT	CASSSEGHSTDTQYF
TRBD1	.	TRBV29-1	TRBJ1-1	TGCAGCGTTTTAACCCGACAGGGTAAAGCTTTCTTT	CSVLTRQGKAFF
.	.	TRBV30	TRBJ1-5	TGTGCCTGGAGTAACAGGGTGGATCAGCCCCAGCATTTT	CAWSNRVDQPQHF
.	.	TRBV3-1/TRBV3-2	TRBJ2-1	TGTGCCAGCCATCGGGGGGCAGGTGAGCAGTTCTTC	CASHRGAGEQFF
TRBD1	few	TRBV28	TRBJ2-1	TGTGCCAGCAGTCCCCATCGGGACAGGAAAAACAATGAGCAGTTCTTC	CASSPHRDRKNNEQFF
.	.	TRBV30	TRBJ2-3	TGTGCCTGGAGTGTACAGGGAACAGATACGCAGTATTTT	CAWSVQGTDTQYF
TRBD2	.	TRBV6-2/TRBV6-3	TRBJ2-7	TGTGCCAGCAGTTACCCGACTAGCGGAGACTACGAGCAGTACTTC	CASSYPTSGDYEQYF
TRBD2	.	TRBV28	TRBJ2-1	TGTGCCAGCAGTTTATTGCTAGCGGAGAACAATGAGCAGTTCTTC	CASSLLLAENNEQFF
TRBD1	.	TRBV28	TRBJ1-5	TGTGCCAGCAGACGACAGGGAGATCAGCCCCAGCATTTT	CASRRQGDQPQHF
TRBD1	.	TRBV28	TRBJ1-2	TGTGCCATTGCTGGAGGGACAGGGATCAAACTCTATGGCTACACCTTC	CAIAGGTGIKLYGYTF
.	.	TRBV28	TRBJ1-1	TGTGCCAGCAGACACCAAGGAGGAAACACTGAAGCTTTCTTT	CASRHQGGNTEAFF
.	.	TRBV15	TRBJ1-5	TGTGCCACCAGCAGAGGAGGGGGGGGCCAGGGACAGCCCCAGCATTTT	CATSRGGGGQGQPQHF
TRBD2	.	TRBV28	TRBJ2-5	TGTGCCAGCAGTTTGTTAAGGGCCGGGGGGGAGACCCAGTACTTC	CASSLLRAGGETQYF
TRBD1	.	TRBV18	TRBJ2-7	TGTGCCAGCTCAGCCGGGACAGGGTCCTACGAGCAGTACTTC	CASSAGTGSYEQYF
TRBD1	.	TRBV7-9	TRBJ1-2	TGTGCCAGCAGCGGGACAGGGAATTACTATGGCTACACCTTC	CASSGTGNYYGYTF